Listed below are T cell receptor beta chains from one sample, sequenced in a study of blood T cell repertoires in COVID-19. Data came from immunoSEQ multiplex PCR; TCRdb stores just in-frame clones and leaves some out. The sample includes about 480,000 clones, roughly 87% of them seen just once. Sequenced: peripheral blood. The receptor source for this set is a man aged 18 to 30 with COVID-19, enrolled during active disease. Both conserved end residues are trimmed from each CDR3.

J gene | V gene | CDR3 protein
TRBJ1-5 | TRBV19 | ASRQLLGGGQPQH
TRBJ2-3 | TRBV10-3 | AISDNGADTQY
TRBJ2-7 | TRBV18 | ASSRSGQPYEQY
TRBJ2-3 | TRBV5-4 | ASSLGQRTDTQY
TRBJ2-7 | TRBV6-5 | ASSYSRRETGEQY
TRBJ1-2 | TRBV27 | ASSQIGTGILNYGYT
TRBJ2-1 | TRBV4-1 | ASSQVVLLANVFNEQF
TRBJ1-2 | TRBV5-1 | ASSLEAGNGYT
TRBJ1-1 | TRBV11-1 | ASSLTTGTVVTEAF
TRBJ2-4 | TRBV6-6 | ASSYFKQGAKNIQY
TRBJ1-2 | TRBV6-5 | ASKDRGRVNGYT
TRBJ1-4 | TRBV6-1 | ASSYSGDEKLF
TRBJ1-2 | TRBV5-1 | ASSGHRTNYGYT
TRBJ2-1 | TRBV7-2 | ASSLPGGGGQF